Sequencing of this T cell receptor beta chain was carried out in a study of T-cell reconstitution after alpha-beta-depleted transplantation in children. During its preparation, the TCRbeta library received unique molecular identifiers. One entry per CDR3 protein, called by TCRdb with MiXCR from the PCR reads. The data hold nearly 250,000 distinct CDR3 sequences, with approximately 8% observed a single time. The germline V gene has CDR1 SEHNR and CDR2 FQNEAQ (reference sequence). Trimming left V 0 bases short and J 4 bases short, with 0 bases between. The CDR3 contains 12 residues. Study-wide results and limits: When one year had passed after transplant, most T-cell counts and diversity came from newly produced T cells. There were some patients whose high TCRbeta diversity at day 60 came from surviving recipient T cells and thymic progenitors. Several hundred expanded graft clones reportedly gave rise to the alpha-beta T cells present about two months after transplant.

This clonotype was seen many times. Antigen specificity is unknown. This chain uses TRBV7-9 with TRBJ2-2; D remains unclear. The input for sequencing was PBMCs, mostly from graft donor cells, taken 180 days after TCRalphabeta/CD19-depleted stem cell transplant. The clonotype comes from a male patient younger than 18 who had a stem cell transplant for acute lymphoblastic leukemia, so the T cells may come from the graft donor. The CDR3 reads CASSLATGELFF. As DNA, the CDR3 is TGTGCCAGCAGCTTAGCCACCGGGGAGCTGTTTTTT.